This TCR beta chain was recorded in a study of T cells in tuberculosis. Study as a whole: This South African cohort compared adolescents with or without latent tuberculosis against adults with active tuberculosis. Samples predate treatment or fall within its first 7 days.

The data were produced by immunoSEQ multiplex PCR, yet TCRdb's version contains in-frame clones alone and is incomplete. The sample includes tens of thousands of clones, 70% to 90% of them seen just once. Time point reported: new active TB diagnosis, blood taken before or within 7 days of starting treatment. Included patients were adults of at least 18, HIV-seronegative, South African. Each donor contributed 100,000 or so T cells on average, unsorted. Deletions cut 0 bases from V and 2 bases from J, with 7 bases between. The V gene's germline CDR1 is SGHTA and CDR2 FQGNSA. This CDR3 is 15 amino acids long.

This clonotype originated in an adult with tuberculosis. The chain joins TRBV7-2 to TRBJ2-2; perhaps TRBD2 as D (6 bases). The sample in question was PBMCs, obtained at tuberculosis diagnosis. The CDR3 sequence is CASSLAGGNTGELFF. The CDR3 coding sequence is TGTGCCAGCAGCTTAGCGGGGGGAAACACCGGGGAGCTGTTTTTT.